Listed here are 27 T cell receptor beta chains from one sample, sequenced in a study of T cells in pancreatic ductal adenocarcinoma. The selected patients with pancreatic ductal adenocarcinoma had surgery but no neoadjuvant therapy. The assay was immunoSEQ multiplex PCR, and TCRdb's table has in-frame clones only and misses some. Among about 11,000 clones listed, approximately 90% were seen once. Sequenced material: PBMCs. The receptors derive from a human donor with pancreatic ductal adenocarcinoma.

The V gene is TRBV6-5, the J gene TRBJ2-5; D remains unclear. The end of the DNA is better explained by TRBJ2-7, so the J call may be wrong. Germline CDR1 and CDR2: MNHEY and SVGAGI. There are 11 residues in the CDR3. The CDR3 DNA sequence: TGTGCCAGCAGTCAAACCTACGAGCAGTACTTC. Amino acid sequence: CASSQTYEQYF.

This chain joins TRBV29-1 and TRBJ1-1; no clear D. The CDR3 runs to 14 residues. Germline lookup yields CDR1 SQVTM and CDR2 ANQGSEA. V shed 6 bases and J shed 5 bases, with 19 bases lying between them. CDR3 sequence: CSVEIRKGKTEAFF. The DNA for the CDR3 is TGCAGCGTAGAGATTAGAAAGGGCAAGACTGAAGCTTTCTTT.

This clone was seen a single time. The J gene is TRBJ2-7, the V gene TRBV11-2; D remains unclear. Germline lookup yields CDR1 SGHAT and CDR2 FQNNGV. Trimming removed 1 base at V and 3 bases at J, with 13 bases between. The CDR3 length is 15 residues. The CDR3 nucleotides read TGTGCCAGCAGCTTAGCCCAAACGGCTTACTACGAGCAGTACTTC. Translated, it gives CASSLAQTAYYEQYF.

J is TRBJ2-3 and V is TRBV5-6; no clear D. This CDR3 has 14 amino acids. The germline V gene encodes CDR1 SGHDT and CDR2 YYEEEE. Trimming took 4 bases from V and 6 from J, leaving 15 bases between them. CDR3 in DNA: TGTGCCAGCAGCCAATTCGGCATCGGGGATACGCAGTATTTT. Its translation: CASSQFGIGDTQYF.

The V gene is TRBV5-5, the J gene TRBJ2-5; D not resolved. Germline assignment: CDR1 SGHKS and CDR2 YYEKEE (reference sequence). The V gene lost 2 bases and the J gene lost 1 base, with 9 bases spanning the gap. The length of the CDR3 is 14 residues. In DNA, the CDR3 is TGTGCCAGCAGCTTAGGCAGCGTCCAAGAGACCCAGTACTTC. Protein product: CASSLGSVQETQYF.

This CDR3 reads CASTMGTGRSYEQYF. CDR3 coding DNA: TGTGCCAGCACCATGGGGACAGGCCGCTCCTACGAGCAGTACTTC. The V and J genes are TRBV7-8 and TRBJ2-7; 8 bases map to TRBD1. Per germline, CDR1 SGHVS and CDR2 FQNEAQ. The junction had 8 bases not matched to a gene; V was cut back by 7 bases and J by 0 bases. This CDR3 is built from 15 residues.

The chain joins TRBV25-1 to TRBJ1-1; a weak D match, TRBD1 (6 bases). The V end lost 6 bases, the J end lost 3 bases, and 14 bases lay between the germline ends. The CDR3 sequence is 14 residues long. Germline CDR1 and CDR2: MGHDK and SYGVNS. The CDR3 DNA reads TGTGCCAGCAGCGCTAGGGGGACGGACACTGAAGCTTTCTTT. Translation: CASSARGTDTEAFF. Drawing the rest from reference TRBV25-1 and TRBJ1-1, the complete variable domain is EADIYQTPRYLVIGTGKKITLECSQTMGHDKMYWYQQDPGMELHLIHYSYGVNSTEKGDLSSESTVSRIRTEHFPLTLESARPSHTSQYLCASSARGTDTEAFFGQGTRLTVV.

The chain combines TRBV7-2 with TRBJ2-5; D unresolved. The V end was cut by 1 base, the J end by 13 bases, with 13 bases between. The V gene's germline CDR1 is SGHTA and CDR2 FQGNSA. The CDR3 contains 12 residues. This CDR3 reads CASSLDRGPPYF. The CDR3 DNA sequence: TGTGCCAGCAGCTTAGATCGCGGCCCTCCGTACTTC. Combining the CDR3 with reference TRBV7-2 and TRBJ2-5 gives the whole variable domain GAGVSQSPSNKVTEKGKDVELRCDPISGHTALYWYRQSLGQGLEFLIYFQGNSAPDKSGLPSDRFSAERTGGSVSTLTIQRTQQEDSAVYLCASSLDRGPPYFGPGTRLLVL.

The chain is built from TRBV27 and TRBJ2-7; 9 nucleotides line up with TRBD2. Germline-derived CDR1 and CDR2 are MNHEY and SMNVEV (reference sequence). The V segment lost 6 bases and the J segment 2 bases; nucleotides outside the gene matches: 8. The CDR3 is 15 residues long. In DNA, the CDR3 is TGTGCCAGCAGCCCCGGGGTAGCGGGGGCCTACGAGCAGTACTTC. Amino acid sequence: CASSPGVAGAYEQYF.

The V and J genes are TRBV6-5 and TRBJ2-3, with 9 bases identical to TRBD2. The V gene end was trimmed by 6 bases and the J gene end by 1 base; junction bases not matched to a gene: 5. Germline V CDR1 and CDR2: MNHEY, SVGAGI. This CDR3 is built from 15 residues. CDR3 nucleotide sequence: TGTGCCAGCAGCCGCGGGGGGGGAGGCACAGATACGCAGTATTTT. It is translated as CASSRGGGGTDTQYF.

The chain recombines TRBV6-1 with TRBJ1-3; no clear D gene. CDR1 and CDR2 from the germline V gene are MNHNS and SASEGT. V lost 4 bases and J lost 8, with 6 bases in between. The CDR3 extends over 11 amino acids. The CDR3 is CASSGWDTIYF. The CDR3 DNA reads TGTGCCAGCAGTGGATGGGACACCATATATTTT.

The rearrangement uses TRBV4-2 and TRBJ2-3; 10 bases align to TRBD1. Trimming removed 4 bases from V and 4 bases from J; junction bases left unmatched: 2. CDR3 length: 14 amino acids. The V gene's germline CDR1 is LGHNA and CDR2 YNFKEQ. The CDR3: CASSLTGGSDTQYF. CDR3 nucleotides: TGTGCCAGCAGCCTGACAGGGGGCTCAGATACGCAGTATTTT.

This clone turned up a few times. The rearrangement joins TRBV7-9 to TRBJ2-3; tentatively, D is TRBD2 (5 bases). Germline values: CDR1 SEHNR, CDR2 FQNEAQ (reference sequence). The CDR3 length is 13 residues. The germline V and J ends were trimmed by 5 bases and 6 bases, with 12 bases remaining between them. The CDR3 sequence is CASSPEGLDTQYF. Here the CDR3 DNA reads TGTGCCAGCAGCCCTGAGGGATTGGATACGCAGTATTTT.

This clone was recorded only once. The chain employs TRBV4-2 and TRBJ2-1; 8 bases fit TRBD2. Trimming at V came to 4 bases and at J to 2 bases, leaving 7 bases not matched to a gene. Germline CDR1 and CDR2: LGHNA and YNFKEQ. This CDR3 is built from 16 residues. CDR3 in DNA: TGTGCCAGCAGCCCACTCGGAGCGGGGGCCTACAATGAGCAGTTCTTC. Residues: CASSPLGAGAYNEQFF.

The chain carries TRBV7-9 and TRBJ2-5; D call uncertain. There are 16 residues in the CDR3. CDR1 is SEHNR and CDR2 is FQNEAQ in the germline V gene (reference sequence). V shed 4 bases and J shed 3 bases, with 18 bases lying between them. DNA for the CDR3: TGTGCCAGCAGCTATAAAGGGCCCCCAAGAGAAGAGACCCAGTACTTC. This translates into CASSYKGPPREETQYF.

This clone has only one observation. This sequence joins TRBV5-4 and TRBJ2-3; tentative D call: TRBD1 (6 bases). Germline V CDR1 and CDR2: SGHNT, YYREEE (reference sequence). Deletions cut 4 bases from V and 3 bases from J, with 18 bases between. This CDR3 comprises 16 residues. The CDR3 spells CASSPRLDRATDTQYF. The DNA of the CDR3 is TGTGCCAGCAGCCCCCGGTTGGACAGAGCAACAGATACGCAGTATTTT. The entire variable domain, with the rest obtained from reference TRBV5-4 and TRBJ2-3, is as follows: ETGVTQSPTHLIKTRGQQVTLRCSSQSGHNTVSWYQQALGQGPQFIFQYYREEENGRGNFPPRFSGLQFPNYSSELNVNALELDDSALYLCASSPRLDRATDTQYFGPGTRLTVL.

The genes are TRBV7-9 and TRBJ2-2, with a weak D call TRBD2 (6 bases). CDR1 is SEHNR, CDR2 FQNEAQ, per germline (reference sequence). V lost 6 bases and J 4 bases, leaving 15 bases between the germline ends. The CDR3 runs to 15 residues. CDR3 sequence reads: CASSGGTHPTGELFF. DNA for the CDR3: TGTGCCAGCAGTGGGGGGACCCATCCCACCGGGGAGCTGTTTTTT.

The chain has TRBV7-9 and TRBJ2-3; 8 bases map to TRBD1. With V trimmed by 5 bases and J by 6 bases, 10 bases remained unmatched. Germline V lookup: CDR1 SEHNR, CDR2 FQNEAQ (reference sequence). This CDR3 is built from 15 residues. The CDR3: CASSVVQGAPDTQYF. CDR3 nucleotides: TGTGCCAGCAGCGTCGTGCAGGGGGCGCCCGATACGCAGTATTTT.

This chain joins TRBV30 and TRBJ2-1; 9 bases match TRBD1. J was trimmed by 10 bases and V by 4 bases; bases with no gene match: 11. CDR1 is GTSNPN, CDR2 SVGIG, per germline (reference sequence). The CDR3 has 14 residues. CDR3 sequence (DNA): TGTGCCTGGACCAGGGGACAGGGACTAAGGGAGCAGTTCTTC. Its translation: CAWTRGQGLREQFF.

The chain employs TRBV11-2 and TRBJ2-7; D is unresolved. The CDR3 covers 12 residues. Germline CDR1 is SGHAT and CDR2 is FQNNGV. The germline V and J ends were trimmed by 1 base and 4 bases, with 5 bases remaining between them. CDR3 bases: TGTGCCAGCAGCTTAGTCGAGTACGAGCAGTACTTC. Translated: CASSLVEYEQYF.

The sample holds one count of this clone. The chain uses TRBV29-1 and TRBJ1-1; D gene uncertain. Deletions cut 7 bases from V and 2 bases from J, with 11 bases between. The CDR3 length is 12 residues. Germline-derived CDR1 and CDR2 are SQVTM and ANQGSEA. The CDR3, as DNA: TGCAGCGGAAGACAACTCAACACTGAAGCTTTCTTT. It specifies CSGRQLNTEAFF.

The chain uses TRBV7-9 and TRBJ1-6, with 7 positions matching TRBD1. Germline CDR1 SEHNR, CDR2 FQNEAQ (reference sequence). The CDR3 length is 16 residues. After removal of 5 bases from V and 8 bases from J, the junction contained 12 bases not matched to a gene. The CDR3: CASSQGGRKGHSPLHF. CDR3 nucleotides: TGTGCCAGCAGCCAGGGGGGCCGAAAGGGGCATTCACCCCTCCACTTT.

The chain joins TRBV28 to TRBJ2-7, with 9 bases aligning to TRBD2. The CDR3 runs 14 residues. From germline, CDR1 is MDHEN and CDR2 SYDVKM. V shed 5 bases, J shed 9 bases, and the junction held 11 bases outside the gene matches. The CDR3 coding sequence is TGTGCCAGCAGTCCCGGTAATAGCGGGAGTGTGCAGTACTTC. It encodes CASSPGNSGSVQYF.

The V and J genes are TRBV6-6 and TRBJ1-2, with D perhaps TRBD1 (5 bases). V was cut by 6 bases and J by 5 bases, with 13 bases left in between. This CDR3 comprises 13 residues. Germline lookup yields CDR1 MNHNY and CDR2 SVGAGI (reference sequence). CDR3 sequence reads: CASRSGTGYGYTF. As DNA, the CDR3 is TGTGCCAGCAGATCCGGGACCGGGTATGGCTACACCTTC.

This clone appeared once. The V and J genes are TRBV9 and TRBJ1-1; D might be TRBD1 (5 bases). From germline, CDR1 is SGDLS and CDR2 YYNGEE. The CDR3 consists of 15 residues. Trimming removed 2 bases at V and 3 bases at J, with 14 bases between. CDR3 sequence (DNA): TGTGCCAGCAGCGTGGGCAGGGAGTGGGACACTGAAGCTTTCTTT. Amino acids: CASSVGREWDTEAFF.

This chain uses TRBV27 with TRBJ1-5, with D unclear. The germline V gene encodes CDR1 MNHEY and CDR2 SMNVEV (reference sequence). The CDR3 covers 14 residues. The V end was cut by 3 bases, the J end by 9 bases, with 15 bases between. CDR3 sequence: CASSFLLLAPPQHF. The CDR3 region has the DNA TGTGCCAGCAGTTTTTTGTTATTGGCACCGCCCCAGCATTTT.

V is TRBV7-2 and J is TRBJ1-5; D remains unclear. V was trimmed by 1 base and J by 4 bases, leaving 8 bases between them. The CDR3 totals 14 residues. Germline CDR1 is SGHTA and CDR2 is FQGNSA. The CDR3 nucleotides are TGTGCCAGCAGCTTAGAGACGGGGAATCAGCCCCAGCATTTT. As protein: CASSLETGNQPQHF.